These T cell receptor beta chains were read from a single sample in a study of T cell responses to AZD1222 COVID-19 vaccine. Produced via immunoSEQ multiplex PCR; TCRdb's table is partial and in-frame only. This sample carries 83,000 or so clones, roughly 83% of them seen once, and the ten largest clones take 8.5% to 9%. This specimen was peripheral blood, taken on day 0 of AZD1222 vaccination. Receptor source: an adult in good health. CDR3s include the opening cysteine and the closing phenylalanine or tryptophan. D genes are given only for firm matches. Rows give clone size only sometimes, using once, few, many, or a class for an expanded clone.

j_call,clone_size,d_call,v_call,cdr3_nt,cdr3_aa
TRBJ1-1,-,-,TRBV11-2,TGTGCCAGCAGCGGATACAGGGCAACTGAAGCTTTCTTT,CASSGYRATEAFF
TRBJ1-2,-,-,TRBV11-2,TGTGCCAGCAGCTTCCCCCACGGGACCGCTGCTAACTATGGCTACACCTTC,CASSFPHGTAANYGYTF
TRBJ2-2,-,-,TRBV18,TGTGCCAGCTCACCATTACGGGGTCATTCGCCCGGGGAGCTGTTTTTT,CASSPLRGHSPGELFF
TRBJ1-4,-,TRBD1,TRBV6-5,TGTGCCAGCAGTATATTGGGACAGGGGGGAAAACTGTTTTTT,CASSILGQGGKLFF
TRBJ2-5,-,TRBD1,TRBV11-3,TGTGCCAGCAGCTCCAGACAGGGCCTCCAAGAGACCCAGTACTTC,CASSSRQGLQETQYF
TRBJ1-2,-,-,TRBV2,TGTGCCAGCAGCCAAGGTTTAGGGGTCTATGGCTACACCTTC,CASSQGLGVYGYTF
TRBJ1-4,-,-,TRBV4-1,TGCGCCAGCAGCCAAGCGCGGGGCAACGAAAAACTGTTTTTT,CASSQARGNEKLFF
TRBJ1-3,-,-,TRBV2,TGTGCCAGCAGTGAAGCGAGGGGGGCAGGGAGCTCTGGAAACACCATATATTTT,CASSEARGAGSSGNTIYF
TRBJ2-2,-,TRBD2,TRBV18,TGTGCCAGCTCTTACTCGACTAGCGGGGACACCGGGGAGCTGTTTTTT,CASSYSTSGDTGELFF
TRBJ1-6,-,TRBD1,TRBV28,TGTGCCAGCAGTTCCGGACAGGGGAGAAGGGATTCACCCCTCCACTTT,CASSSGQGRRDSPLHF
TRBJ2-1,-,-,TRBV6-6,TGTGCCAGCAGTTACCCCCCGGGGTACAATGAGCAGTTCTTC,CASSYPPGYNEQFF
TRBJ2-1,few,-,TRBV5-1,TGCGCCAGCAGCTTAGTTAATGGCTCCTACAATGAGCAGTTCTTC,CASSLVNGSYNEQFF
TRBJ1-6,-,-,TRBV11-2,TGTGCCAGCAGCTTAGTCGGGGCAGGGCGCGGGAATTCACCCCTCCACTTT,CASSLVGAGRGNSPLHF
TRBJ1-4,-,-,TRBV9,TGTGCCAGCAGCGTATCAGTGGGGGCGGGCGAAAAACTGTTTTTT,CASSVSVGAGEKLFF
TRBJ2-2,-,-,TRBV5-1,TGCGCCAGCAGCTCCGACCCCCGTGGGACCGGGGAGCTGTTTTTT,CASSSDPRGTGELFF
TRBJ1-4,once,-,TRBV19,TGTGCCAGTAGTCCGGGTGGACCGACGAATGAAAAACTGTTTTTT,CASSPGGPTNEKLFF
TRBJ1-2,-,-,TRBV6-1,TGTGCCAGCAGTGAAGCTCCACACTATGGCTACACCTTC,CASSEAPHYGYTF
TRBJ2-7,-,-,TRBV18,TGTGCCAGCTCATTCAAGGACACCGGGACACCCGCTTTC,CASSFKDTGTPAF